These 22 T cell receptor beta chains were all obtained from the same sample, sequenced in a study of CD8+ T cells in alopecia areata. It was cDNA, reverse transcribed from extracted RNA, that served as the sequencing template. This table comes from immunoSEQ multiplex PCR, and its TCRdb copy is limited to in-frame clones, with some not included. The data hold some 160,000 clones, with approximately 56% observed a single time. The sequenced sample consisted of CD8+ T cells sorted from blood. The receptors here all came from a human donor in good health.

This clone was counted only a few times. This sequence joins TRBV6-1 and TRBJ2-1; no reliable D call. The germline V gene encodes CDR1 MNHNS and CDR2 SASEGT. This CDR3 is 14 amino acids long. Trimming took off 3 bases at V and 0 bases at J, with 6 bases between the two ends. CDR3 in amino acids: CASSDGSSYNEQFF. DNA for the CDR3: TGTGCCAGCAGTGACGGTTCCTCCTACAATGAGCAGTTCTTC.

This rearrangement joins TRBV4-1 to TRBJ2-5; D gene unclear. There are 15 residues in the CDR3. Between the trimmed V and J ends, which lost 0 bases and 5 bases, there was a span of 13 bases. Germline lookup yields CDR1 MGHRA and CDR2 YSYEKL. The CDR3: CASSQDLGFEETQYF. DNA of the CDR3: TGCGCCAGCAGCCAAGATTTGGGGTTTGAGGAGACCCAGTACTTC.

The chain has TRBV6-5 and TRBJ1-5, with 10 nucleotides matching TRBD1. Germline V CDR1 and CDR2: MNHEY, SVGAGI. The CDR3 loop spans 15 amino acids. Trimming removed 2 bases from V and 9 bases from J; junction bases left unmatched: 7. CDR3 coding DNA: TGTGCCAGCAGTTACGGACAGGGGGGGTTCTGGCCCCAGCATTTT. The encoded protein is CASSYGQGGFWPQHF.

The table lists this clone with a few counts. V is TRBV30 and J is TRBJ2-1; TRBD2 agrees at 14 bases. The V gene's germline CDR1 is GTSNPN and CDR2 SVGIG (reference sequence). V was clipped by 3 bases and J by 12 bases; unmatched bases: 7. The CDR3 is 14 residues long. In DNA form, the CDR3 reads TGTGCCTGGAGGCCGGGACTAGCGGGAGTTTTGCAGTTCTTC. Translating it yields CAWRPGLAGVLQFF.

The chain recombines TRBV9 with TRBJ2-3, with D possibly being TRBD2 (5 bases). V gave up 2 bases and J gave up 4 bases, with 11 bases separating them. This CDR3 spans 14 amino acids. CDR1 and CDR2 from the germline V gene are SGDLS and YYNGEE. The CDR3 DNA is TGTGCCAGCAGCGTTGGGAGTCTGGCAGATACGCAGTATTTT. Translating gives CASSVGSLADTQYF.

This chain joins TRBV25-1 and TRBJ2-7, with D uncertain. The germline gives CDR1 MGHDK, CDR2 SYGVNS. The germline V and J ends were trimmed by 6 bases and 7 bases, with 13 bases remaining between them. The length of the CDR3 is 12 residues. CDR3 sequence reads: CASSRGSGEQYF. DNA for the CDR3: TGTGCCAGCAGCCGAGGATCAGGAGAGCAGTACTTC.

The chain employs TRBV6-6 and TRBJ2-7; TRBD2 is a possible D gene (5 bases). Germline V gene sequence: CDR1 MNHNY, CDR2 SVGAGI (reference sequence). The CDR3 length is 15 residues. Trimming took off 2 bases at V and 6 bases at J, with 17 bases between the two ends. CDR3 protein: CASSYNPMPEVEQYF. The CDR3 DNA follows: TGTGCCAGCAGTTACAACCCGATGCCGGAGGTCGAGCAGTACTTC.

The CDR3 DNA reads as TGTGCCAGCAGCTTAGGACTAGCGAACTCCTACGAGCAGTACTTC. Amino acids: CASSLGLANSYEQYF. The V and J genes are TRBV11-2 and TRBJ2-7; 8 bases fit TRBD2. The CDR3 is 15 amino acids. V lost 1 base to trimming and J lost 0 bases; unmatched junction nucleotides: 2. The germline gives CDR1 SGHAT, CDR2 FQNNGV. Looking up the rest from reference TRBV11-2 and TRBJ2-7 gives the full variable domain: EAGVAQSPRYKIIEKRQSVAFWCNPISGHATLYWYQQILGQGPKLLIQFQNNGVVDDSQLPKDRFSAERLKGVDSTLKIQPAKLEDSAVYLCASSLGLANSYEQYFGPGTRLTVT.

The sample holds many counts of this clone. The J gene is TRBJ2-6, the V gene TRBV28, with D possibly being TRBD2 (5 bases). The germline V and J ends were trimmed by 2 bases and 0 bases, with 5 bases remaining between them. The V gene's germline CDR1 is MDHEN and CDR2 SYDVKM. CDR3 size: 15 residues. The DNA of the CDR3 is TGTGCCAGCAGTTTAGGACTCTCTGGGGCCAACGTCCTGACTTTC. It encodes CASSLGLSGANVLTF.

This sequence joins TRBV15 and TRBJ2-3, with D uncertain. The V end lost 0 bases, the J end lost 0 bases, and 10 bases lay between the germline ends. The germline V gene has CDR1 LNHNV and CDR2 YYDKDF (reference sequence). This CDR3 contains 16 residues. The CDR3 coding sequence is TGTGCCACCAGCAGAGAGGCGACTCTTAGCACAGATACGCAGTATTTT. Translating it yields CATSREATLSTDTQYF. Filled out from reference TRBV15 and TRBJ2-3, the complete variable domain reads DAMVIQNPRYQVTQFGKPVTLSCSQTLNHNVMYWYQQKSSQAPKLLFHYYDKDFNNEADTPDNFQSRRPNTSFCFLDIRSPGLGDTAMYLCATSREATLSTDTQYFGPGTRLTVL.

A single count supports this clone. J is TRBJ2-7 and V is TRBV5-1; D perhaps matches TRBD1 (6 bases). The CDR3 covers 14 residues. Trimming pared 4 bases from V and 1 base from J, leaving 12 bases between. CDR1 and CDR2 from the germline V gene are SGHRS and YFSETQ. The DNA of the CDR3 is TGCGCCAGCAGCGAATACAGGGATTCCTACGAGCAGTACTTC. Translated, it gives CASSEYRDSYEQYF.

This clone showed up just a few times. The J gene is TRBJ2-7, the V gene TRBV7-9; no clear D gene. V lost 1 base and J 1 base, leaving 5 bases between the germline ends. Germline-derived CDR1 and CDR2 are SEHNR and FQNEAQ (reference sequence). The CDR3 sequence is 13 residues long. CDR3: CASSLDSSYEQYF. The CDR3 bases are TGTGCCAGCAGCTTAGACAGTTCCTACGAGCAGTACTTC.

The chain couples TRBV29-1 to TRBJ2-2; D unresolved. Germline CDR1 and CDR2: SQVTM and ANQGSEA. V was shortened by 4 bases and J by 11 bases, with 17 bases between the two germline ends. The CDR3 spans 13 residues. CDR3 DNA sequence: TGCAGCGTTGTTTTGGCTCCCGCAGGAGAGCTGTTTTTT. As protein: CSVVLAPAGELFF.

The chain couples TRBV5-1 to TRBJ2-1; D is ambiguous. This CDR3 is 14 amino acids long. The germline gives CDR1 SGHRS, CDR2 YFSETQ. V was cut by 0 bases and J by 3 bases, with 7 bases left in between. CDR3 nucleotide sequence: TGCGCCAGCAGCTTGGTGGGCGACTACAATGAGCAGTTCTTC. Translating gives CASSLVGDYNEQFF.

This clone was picked up many times. This chain links TRBV27 with TRBJ2-1; 10 bases agree with TRBD1. CDR1 and CDR2 from the germline V gene are MNHEY and SMNVEV (reference sequence). The V gene end was trimmed by 5 bases and the J gene end by 2 bases; junction bases not matched to a gene: 3. The CDR3 length is 15 residues. CDR3 nucleotide sequence: TGTGCCAGCAGTGTGACAGGGGGCACCTACAATGAGCAGTTCTTC. It is translated as CASSVTGGTYNEQFF.

The V and J genes are TRBV2 and TRBJ1-2; possible D gene TRBD1, 6 bases. Germline assignment: CDR1 SNHLY and CDR2 FYNNEI. Trimming removed 7 bases at V and 7 bases at J, with 10 bases between. The CDR3 loop spans 11 amino acids. As DNA, the CDR3 is TGTGCCAGCAATACAGGGACTGGCTACACCTTC. Protein product: CASNTGTGYTF.

This clone has just a few counts. This chain connects TRBV30 to TRBJ2-1; no definite D call. V gave up 4 bases and J gave up 0 bases, with 10 bases separating them. The CDR3 runs 14 residues. The germline V gene encodes CDR1 GTSNPN and CDR2 SVGIG (reference sequence). The CDR3 loop reads CAWIQPLSYNEQFF. Here the CDR3 DNA reads TGTGCCTGGATCCAGCCACTCTCCTACAATGAGCAGTTCTTC.

This sequence joins TRBV2 and TRBJ2-3; D is ambiguous. Germline V gene lookup returns CDR1 SNHLY and CDR2 FYNNEI. V lost 7 bases to trimming and J lost 4 bases, with 6 bases between them. The CDR3 has 11 residues. CDR3 coding DNA: TGTGCCAGCAATCAGCCAGATACGCAGTATTTT. Amino acid sequence: CASNQPDTQYF.

The chain is built from TRBV30 and TRBJ1-2, with 7 bases fitting TRBD1. The germline gives CDR1 GTSNPN, CDR2 SVGIG (reference sequence). The CDR3 is 14 amino acids. Trimming took 1 base from V and 1 from J; bases not matched to a gene: 3. CDR3 protein: CAWSETGFNYGYTF. The CDR3 bases are TGTGCCTGGAGTGAGACAGGGTTTAACTATGGCTACACCTTC. Drawing the rest from reference TRBV30 and TRBJ1-2, the complete variable domain is SQTIHQWPATLVQPVGSPLSLECTVEGTSNPNLYWYRQAAGRGLQLLFYSVGIGQISSEVPQNLSASRPQDRQFILSSKKLLLSDSGFYLCAWSETGFNYGYTFGSGTRLTVV.

The genes are TRBV30 and TRBJ1-2; D is unclear. The V and J ends lost 5 bases and 6 bases respectively, with 16 bases between them. Germline CDR1 is GTSNPN and CDR2 is SVGIG (reference sequence). There are 13 residues in the CDR3. The CDR3 bases are TGTGCCTGGGCCCATCTGGGCCGCGATGGCTACACCTTC. Translating it yields CAWAHLGRDGYTF.

In its sample, this clone was seen a few times. J is TRBJ2-2 and V is TRBV28; D may be TRBD1 (5 bases). V shed 6 bases and J shed 10 bases, with 12 bases lying between them. CDR3 length: 12 amino acids. The germline gives CDR1 MDHEN, CDR2 SYDVKM. CDR3 residues: CASSYTRVELFF. CDR3 coding DNA: TGTGCCAGCAGCTATACCAGGGTGGAGCTGTTTTTT.

This chain joins TRBV27 and TRBJ1-2; possibly TRBD1 for D (5 bases). The CDR3 sequence is 14 residues long. Germline CDR1 is MNHEY and CDR2 is SMNVEV (reference sequence). V was trimmed by 6 bases and J by 2 bases, leaving 13 bases between them. CDR3 region: CASRLGAGNYGYTF. The CDR3 coding sequence is TGTGCCAGCAGACTAGGGGCAGGAAACTATGGCTACACCTTC.